This T cell receptor beta chain originates from a study of T cell responses to AZD1222 COVID-19 vaccine. Assay used: immunoSEQ multiplex PCR; TCRdb lists only in-frame clones, some missing. The data hold roughly 170,000 clones, with approximately 93% observed a single time. As to this clone: Its antigen is not known.

Trimming took off 0 bases at V and 5 bases at J, with 8 bases between the two ends. CDR3 size: 14 residues. Germline assignment: CDR1 LNHNV and CDR2 YYDKDF (reference sequence). Findings and limits, study-wide: Clonal diversity may have been underestimated, and the donors were mostly white British, with more females than males.

This TCR was recovered from an adult in good health. The chain combines TRBV15 with TRBJ1-5; D is uncertain. Sequenced material: peripheral blood, taken on day 0 of AZD1222 vaccination. CDR3 sequence: CATSRDPQDQPQHF. CDR3 sequence (DNA): TGTGCCACCAGCAGAGATCCACAAGATCAGCCCCAGCATTTT.